These T cell receptor beta chains were read from a single sample in a study of blood T cell repertoires in COVID-19. The method was immunoSEQ multiplex PCR; TCRdb's version includes in-frame clones alone and lacks a portion of them. The profile shows 200,000 to 300,000 clones, around four fifths of them singletons. Sequenced material: peripheral blood. All receptors come from a woman aged 55-69 years with active or convalescent COVID-19. Both conserved end residues are part of each CDR3. The D gene is left open where the match is weak. Clone sizes are given selectively: once, few, many, or a class where the clone is expanded.

>TRBJ1-2|once|TRBD1|TRBV5-6
CASSWDRGSYGYTF
TGTGCCAGCAGCTGGGACAGGGGGAGCTATGGCTACACCTTC
>TRBJ2-2|.|.|TRBV19
CATQEGVANTGELFF
TGTGCCACCCAGGAAGGGGTAGCAAACACCGGGGAGCTGTTTTTT
>TRBJ2-1|.|TRBD1|TRBV23-1
CASSRIRDRGRNNEQFF
TGCGCCAGCAGTCGCATCCGGGACAGGGGGCGCAACAATGAGCAGTTCTTC
>TRBJ2-3|.|TRBD2|TRBV11-2
CASSSLARGGTDTQYF
TGTGCCAGCAGCTCCCTAGCCCGGGGGGGCACAGATACGCAGTATTTT
>TRBJ1-5|once|.|TRBV2
CASSTTENNNQPQHF
TGTGCCAGCAGTACGACAGAGAACAACAATCAGCCCCAGCATTTT
>TRBJ1-2|.|.|TRBV5-1
CASSLGTPYFYGYTF
TGCGCCAGCAGCCTGGGAACCCCCTACTTCTATGGCTACACCTTC
>TRBJ1-2|few|TRBD1|TRBV7-9
CASSHYRGQNYGYTF
TGTGCCAGCAGCCACTACAGGGGCCAGAACTATGGCTACACCTTC
>TRBJ1-4|.|.|TRBV7-9
CASSLLGADEKLFF
TGTGCCAGCAGCTTATTGGGGGCGGATGAAAAACTGTTTTTT
>TRBJ2-4|.|.|TRBV2
CASSEWEAGKNIQYF
TGTGCCAGCAGTGAGTGGGAGGCGGGCAAAAACATTCAGTACTTC
>TRBJ2-2|.|TRBD1|TRBV24-1
CATSDLFRPDRGDRPTGELFF
TGTGCCACCAGTGATTTGTTCCGGCCGGACAGGGGGGACCGACCTACCGGGGAGCTGTTTTTT
>TRBJ1-2|.|.|TRBV6-2/TRBV6-3
CASSSLHGANYGYTF
TGTGCCAGCAGTTCCCTCCACGGAGCTAACTATGGCTACACCTTC
>TRBJ2-7|.|TRBD1|TRBV19
CASSNQDRDGYEQYF
TGTGCCAGTAGTAACCAGGACAGGGATGGCTACGAGCAGTACTTC
>TRBJ1-1|.|TRBD1|TRBV7-2
CASSLWTGGLGEAFF
TGTGCCAGCAGCCTCTGGACAGGGGGGCTGGGAGAAGCTTTCTTT
>TRBJ2-3|.|.|TRBV9
CASSFDSGTLGTDTQYF
TGTGCCAGCAGCTTCGACTCCGGGACACTGGGCACAGATACGCAGTATTTT
>TRBJ2-2|.|.|TRBV6-6
CASSYRLDSRTGELFF
TGTGCCAGCAGTTACCGCCTTGACAGCCGCACCGGGGAGCTGTTTTTT
>TRBJ1-1|once|TRBD1|TRBV28
CASVRGQGVVLNTEAFF
TGTGCCAGCGTGAGAGGACAGGGGGTGGTTTTGAACACTGAAGCTTTCTTT
>TRBJ2-3|.|TRBD2|TRBV5-6
CASSFGLAGIGDTQYF
TGTGCCAGCAGCTTCGGACTAGCGGGGATCGGAGATACGCAGTATTTT
>TRBJ2-4|few|TRBD2|TRBV14
CASSPGLAVAKNIQYF
TGTGCCAGCAGCCCAGGACTAGCGGTAGCCAAAAACATTCAGTACTTC
>TRBJ1-5|once|.|TRBV2
CASSEQGRTSQEPQHF
TGTGCCAGCAGTGAACAAGGAAGGACATCTCAGGAGCCCCAGCATTTT
>TRBJ2-2|.|.|TRBV10-3
CAISEVKASNTGELFF
TGTGCCATCAGTGAAGTGAAAGCGTCGAACACCGGGGAGCTGTTTTTT
>TRBJ1-4|.|.|TRBV4-2
CASSQEGRGAFEKLFF
TGTGCCAGCAGCCAAGAAGGACGGGGGGCGTTCGAAAAACTGTTTTTT
>TRBJ2-1|.|.|TRBV15
CATSREQFNEQFF
TGTGCCACCAGCAGAGAACAGTTCAATGAGCAGTTCTTC
>TRBJ2-2|.|.|TRBV27
CASRPGRTGELFF
TGTGCCAGCAGGCCGGGGAGAACCGGGGAGCTGTTTTTT
>TRBJ2-3|.|TRBD2|TRBV2
CASRKRTSGGPDAQYF
TGTGCCAGCAGAAAGAGGACTAGCGGGGGGCCTGATGCGCAGTATTTT
>TRBJ2-5|.|.|TRBV29-1
CSVQAERETQYF
TGCAGCGTCCAGGCCGAAAGGGAGACCCAGTACTTC
>TRBJ2-1|.|.|TRBV11-2
CASSLVGHNNEQFF
TGTGCCAGCAGCTTAGTGGGGCATAACAATGAGCAGTTCTTC
>TRBJ2-2|.|TRBD2|TRBV10-3
CAITGTSGRNTGELFF
TGTGCCATCACCGGGACTAGCGGGAGAAACACCGGGGAGCTGTTTTTT
>TRBJ2-1|.|TRBD2|TRBV11-3
CASSLAGGQLAGYNEQFF
TGTGCCAGCAGCTTAGCAGGGGGCCAACTAGCGGGATACAATGAGCAGTTCTTC